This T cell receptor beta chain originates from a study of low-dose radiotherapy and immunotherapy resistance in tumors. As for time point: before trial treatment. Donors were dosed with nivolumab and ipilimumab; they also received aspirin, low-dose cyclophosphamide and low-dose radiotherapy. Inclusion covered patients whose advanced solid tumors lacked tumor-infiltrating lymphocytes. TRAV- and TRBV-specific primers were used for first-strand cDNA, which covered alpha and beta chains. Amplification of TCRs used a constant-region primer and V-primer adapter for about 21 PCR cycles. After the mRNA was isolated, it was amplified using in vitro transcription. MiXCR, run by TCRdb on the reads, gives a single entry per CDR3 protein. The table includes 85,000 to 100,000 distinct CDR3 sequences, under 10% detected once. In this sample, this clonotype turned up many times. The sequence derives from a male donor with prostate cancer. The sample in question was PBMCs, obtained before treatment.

CDR3 in amino acids: CASSLGVAGDTQYF. DNA for the CDR3: TGTGCCAGCAGCTTAGGGGTAGCGGGAGATACGCAGTATTTT. This rearrangement joins TRBV7-3 to TRBJ2-3; 7 bases fit TRBD2. There are 14 residues in the CDR3. The germline gives CDR1 SGHTA, CDR2 FQGTGA. The V gene end was trimmed by 2 bases and the J gene end by 5 bases; junction bases not matched to a gene: 4. Based on the CDR3 plus reference TRBV7-3 and TRBJ2-3, the full variable domain is GAGVSQTPSNKVTEKGKYVELRCDPISGHTALYWYRQSLGQGPEFLIYFQGTGAADDSGLPNDRFFAVRPEGSVSTLKIQRTERGDSAVYLCASSLGVAGDTQYFGPGTRLTVL.